These 17 T cell receptor beta chains originate from one sample sequenced in a study of blood T cell repertoires in COVID-19. TCRdb keeps only in-frame clones here, not all; method: immunoSEQ multiplex PCR. The sample holds 300,000 or so clones, 80% to 90% seen once. Specimen: peripheral blood. The receptors derive from a man aged 18-30 years who had recovered from COVID-19.

This chain links TRBV5-1 with TRBJ1-1; 9 positions agree with TRBD1. Germline V gives CDR1 SGHRS, CDR2 YFSETQ. The CDR3 runs 14 residues. V shed 3 bases, J shed 1 base, and the junction held 1 base outside the gene matches. CDR3 in amino acids: CASSSGQGNTEAFF. DNA for the CDR3: TGCGCCAGCAGCTCGGGACAGGGGAACACTGAAGCTTTCTTT.

The chain carries TRBV5-1 and TRBJ2-1; 11 nucleotides match TRBD1. J gave up 2 bases and V 4 bases, and 5 bases lay outside the gene matches. CDR3 length: 16 residues. The V gene's germline CDR1 is SGHRS and CDR2 YFSETQ. The CDR3 loop is CASSIGQGATYNEQFF. CDR3 DNA: TGCGCCAGCAGCATAGGACAGGGGGCCACCTACAATGAGCAGTTCTTC.

The genes are TRBV9 and TRBJ1-1, with D possibly matching TRBD1 (6 bases). Trimming pared 3 bases from V and 1 base from J, leaving 10 bases between. The length of the CDR3 is 14 residues. Germline V gene sequence: CDR1 SGDLS, CDR2 YYNGEE. This chain's CDR3 is CASSGATGNTEAFF. In DNA form, the CDR3 reads TGTGCCAGCAGCGGGGCGACAGGGAACACTGAAGCTTTCTTT.

The chain joins TRBV2 to TRBJ1-1; tentative D call: TRBD1 (5 bases). CDR1 is SNHLY and CDR2 is FYNNEI in the germline V gene. The CDR3 loop spans 14 amino acids. V was shortened by 6 bases and J by 2 bases, with 13 bases between the two germline ends. The CDR3 DNA follows: TGTGCCAGCAGCGCGGGGGGGTTTAACACTGAAGCTTTCTTT. This gives the protein CASSAGGFNTEAFF.

This rearrangement joins TRBV5-1 to TRBJ1-1; 9 bases map to TRBD1. With 4 bases clipped from V and 3 bases from J, the junction kept 7 bases outside the gene matches. The CDR3 extends over 15 amino acids. The germline CDR1 and CDR2 sequences are SGHRS and YFSETQ. The CDR3 sequence is CASSQTGGTDTEAFF. The CDR3 coding sequence is TGCGCCAGCAGCCAGACAGGGGGTACCGACACTGAAGCTTTCTTT.

The J gene is TRBJ2-2, the V gene TRBV5-1, with D maybe TRBD2 (5 bases). Germline values: CDR1 SGHRS, CDR2 YFSETQ. V lost 0 bases, J lost 1 base, and 7 bases lay in between. There are 15 residues in the CDR3. This CDR3 reads CASSLVRGNTGELFF. CDR3 DNA: TGCGCCAGCAGCTTGGTTCGGGGGAACACCGGGGAGCTGTTTTTT.

This clone was recorded once. The rearrangement links TRBV27 to TRBJ1-5; D gene ambiguous. V lost 5 bases and J 2 bases, leaving 13 bases between the germline ends. Germline CDR1 is MNHEY and CDR2 is SMNVEV (reference sequence). The length of the CDR3 is 15 residues. This CDR3 is CASSPGSEGNQPQHF. DNA for the CDR3: TGTGCCAGCAGTCCGGGTTCGGAGGGCAATCAGCCCCAGCATTTT.

The rearrangement joins TRBV15 to TRBJ2-2; a possible D gene is TRBD1 (7 bases). Germline V lookup: CDR1 LNHNV, CDR2 YYDKDF (reference sequence). Trimming removed 5 bases at V and 4 bases at J, with 17 bases between. The CDR3 is 16 amino acids. The CDR3 DNA reads as TGTGCCACCAGCTCTGACAGGGACGGGGGCACCGGGGAGCTGTTTTTT. Translation: CATSSDRDGGTGELFF.

The chain employs TRBV14 and TRBJ2-1; 11 bases align to TRBD2. Germline CDR1 and CDR2: SGHDN and FVKESK. The CDR3 loop spans 15 amino acids. Trimming removed 1 base from V and 7 bases from J; junction bases left unmatched: 3. DNA of the CDR3: TGTGCCAGCAGCCAAGGTCGGACTAGCGGGAATGAGCAGTTCTTC. Its protein product is CASSQGRTSGNEQFF.

The CDR3 DNA is TGCAGCGCTGCCCTTTCCGGGACTAGCGGGAGGGCCCTGTCCTACAATGAGCAGTTCTTC. Amino acids: CSAALSGTSGRALSYNEQFF. V gene TRBV29-1 combines with J gene TRBJ2-1; 16 bases fit TRBD2. This CDR3 is built from 20 residues. V gave up 7 bases and J gave up 1 base; unmatched junction bases: 16. Germline CDR1 reads SQVTM; CDR2 reads ANQGSEA.

The chain is built from TRBV5-6 and TRBJ1-1, with D maybe TRBD1 (5 bases). The germline V and J ends were trimmed by 0 bases and 5 bases, with 14 bases remaining between them. Germline V gives CDR1 SGHDT, CDR2 YYEEEE. This CDR3 has 15 amino acids. CDR3 amino acids: CASSLGVWEGTEAFF. CDR3 nucleotide sequence: TGTGCCAGCAGCTTGGGGGTGTGGGAGGGGACTGAAGCTTTCTTT.

The chain employs TRBV5-8 and TRBJ2-7; the match to TRBD1 covers 9 bases. The CDR3 loop spans 15 amino acids. The V and J ends lost 0 bases and 0 bases, in that order; junction bases with no gene match: 1. CDR1 is SGHTS, CDR2 YDEGEE, per germline. DNA of the CDR3: TGTGCCAGCAGCTTGGGGACAGGGGCCTCCTACGAGCAGTACTTC. Its translation is CASSLGTGASYEQYF.

The chain uses TRBV5-4 and TRBJ2-3; the D is unclear. Trimming took 4 bases from V and 0 from J, leaving 9 bases between them. Germline lookup yields CDR1 SGHNT and CDR2 YYREEE (reference sequence). The CDR3 length is 14 residues. The DNA for the CDR3 is TGTGCCAGCAGCCTAGGTAGGAGCACAGATACGCAGTATTTT. Translation: CASSLGRSTDTQYF.

This chain uses TRBV7-9 with TRBJ2-1, with 8 nucleotides matching TRBD2. The CDR3 contains 15 residues. Germline lookup yields CDR1 SEHNR and CDR2 FQNEAQ (reference sequence). With 4 bases clipped from V and 5 bases from J, the junction kept 7 bases outside the gene matches. Here the CDR3 DNA reads TGTGCCAGCAGCTCCTACGGACTAGCAGACAATGAGCAGTTCTTC. It encodes CASSSYGLADNEQFF.

This clone was picked up one time. This sequence joins TRBV5-5 and TRBJ1-2; 7 nucleotides line up with TRBD1. Unmatched junction bases numbered 5, after V lost 4 bases and J lost 2 bases. CDR3 length equals 14 residues. CDR1 is SGHKS and CDR2 is YYEKEE in the germline V gene (reference sequence). The CDR3 region is CASSIGTANYGYTF. In DNA, the CDR3 is TGTGCCAGCAGCATAGGGACAGCGAACTATGGCTACACCTTC. The full variable domain, rest sourced from reference TRBV5-5 and TRBJ1-2, is DAGVTQSPTHLIKTRGQQVTLRCSPISGHKSVSWYQQVLGQGPQFIFQYYEKEERGRGNFPDRFSARQFPNYSSELNVNALLLGDSALYLCASSIGTANYGYTFGSGTRLTVV.

This chain uses TRBV19 with TRBJ1-2; maybe TRBD1 (6 bases). Trimming stripped 7 bases from V and 8 bases from J, with 17 bases between. The CDR3 is 13 amino acids. Germline V gene data show CDR1 as LNHDA and CDR2 as SQIVND (reference sequence). This CDR3 is CASTPGGSGGYTF. CDR3 in DNA: TGTGCCAGTACCCCGGGGGGCTCGGGGGGCTACACCTTC.

The gene calls are TRBV11-2 and TRBJ2-1; 9 bases are shared with TRBD1. The CDR3 has 15 residues. The V gene end was trimmed by 4 bases and the J gene end by 8 bases; junction bases not matched to a gene: 9. Germline CDR1 and CDR2: SGHAT and FQNNGV. The CDR3 bases are TGTGCCAGCAGCTCCTGGGACAGGGAGTGGGATGAGCAGTTCTTC. It specifies CASSSWDREWDEQFF.